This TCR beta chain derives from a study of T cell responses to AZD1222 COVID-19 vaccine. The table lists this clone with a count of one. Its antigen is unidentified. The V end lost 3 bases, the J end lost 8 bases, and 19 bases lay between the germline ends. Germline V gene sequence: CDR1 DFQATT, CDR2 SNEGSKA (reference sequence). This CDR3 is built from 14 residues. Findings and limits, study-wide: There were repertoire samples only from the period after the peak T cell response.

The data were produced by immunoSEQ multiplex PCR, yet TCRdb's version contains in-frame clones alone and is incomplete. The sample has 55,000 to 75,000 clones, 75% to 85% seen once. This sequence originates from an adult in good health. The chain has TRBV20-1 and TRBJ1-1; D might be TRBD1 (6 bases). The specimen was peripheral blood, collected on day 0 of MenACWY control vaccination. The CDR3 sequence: CSASSTGSGREAFF. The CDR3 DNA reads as TGCAGTGCTAGTTCCACAGGGTCGGGAAGGGAAGCTTTCTTT.